This T cell receptor (beta chain) was retrieved from a study of T and B cells in COVID-19 patients. At the level of the study: Peripheral blood came from COVID-19 patients with active infection or after recovery.

TRB rearrangements were amplified by multiplex PCR with BIOMED2 TRB-A/B primers. TCRdb re-called the multiplex PCR reads through MiXCR, storing one row per CDR3 protein. The sample lists approximately 15,000 distinct CDR3 sequences, about 26% seen once, with over 1% in the top ten. The trim removed 0 bases at V and 9 bases at J, leaving 8 bases unmatched. The CDR3 sequence is 15 residues long. Germline CDR1 DFQATT, CDR2 SNEGSKA (reference sequence). Each TRB amplification used roughly 220-550 ng of genomic DNA from blood. Sequenced material: blood. V is TRBV20-1 and J is TRBJ1-6; TRBD1 agrees at 7 bases. This sequence originates from a human donor who had recovered from COVID-19. The CDR3 sequence: CSARETGVRISPLHF. DNA of the CDR3: TGCAGTGCTAGAGAAACAGGGGTAAGGATTTCACCCCTCCACTTT.